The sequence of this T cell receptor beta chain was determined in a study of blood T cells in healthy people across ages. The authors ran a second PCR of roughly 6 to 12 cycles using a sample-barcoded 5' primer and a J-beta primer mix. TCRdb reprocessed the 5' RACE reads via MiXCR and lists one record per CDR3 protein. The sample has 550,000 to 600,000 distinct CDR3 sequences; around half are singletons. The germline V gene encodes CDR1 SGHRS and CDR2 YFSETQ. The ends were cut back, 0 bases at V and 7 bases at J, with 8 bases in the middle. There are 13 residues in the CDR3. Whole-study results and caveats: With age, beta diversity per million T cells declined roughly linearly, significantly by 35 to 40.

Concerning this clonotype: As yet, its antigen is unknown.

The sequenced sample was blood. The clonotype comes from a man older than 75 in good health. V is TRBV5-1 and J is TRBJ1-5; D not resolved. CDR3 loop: CASSLAPGQPQHF. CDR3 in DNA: TGCGCCAGCAGCTTGGCTCCCGGCCAGCCCCAGCATTTT.